The 20 T cell receptor beta chains given below trace back to one sample, sequenced in a study of blood T cells in healthy people across ages (dated by TCRdb to about 2015). Library creation used 5' RACE. Sequenced using an Illumina HiSeq 2500. A second 7 to 11 cycle PCR used a sample-barcoded 5' primer and a J-beta primer mix. TCRdb reprocessing: public reads trimmed at Q25 with fastp, clones called with MiXCR, in-frame beta chains kept. When rows share a CDR3 protein, they turn into one entry using the most common DNA and genes. This sample has about 720,000 distinct CDR3 sequences in its table, and approximately 22% of those were observed once. The top ten constitute around 22% of the sample. The material sequenced was blood. The receptors here all came from a man in his 70s in good health.

V is TRBV5-1 and J is TRBJ1-1; D possibly corresponds to TRBD1 (5 bases). The CDR3 has 12 residues. The V end was cut by 4 bases, the J end by 10 bases, with 14 bases between. Germline CDR1 is SGHRS and CDR2 is YFSETQ. Here the CDR3 reads CASSRDDGGAFF. The CDR3 DNA reads as TGCGCCAGCAGCCGGGACGACGGTGGAGCTTTCTTT.

This clonotype was seen a handful of times. The chain has TRBV29-1 and TRBJ2-6; D gene ambiguous. The CDR3 loop spans 11 amino acids. V lost 1 base, J lost 9 bases, and 4 bases lay in between. Germline assignment: CDR1 SQVTM and CDR2 ANQGSEA. As DNA, the CDR3 is TGCAGCGTTGAAGCCTACAACGTCCTGACTTTC. It specifies CSVEAYNVLTF. Full variable domain (rest looked up from reference TRBV29-1 and TRBJ2-6): SAVISQKPSRDICQRGTSLTIQCQVDSQVTMMFWYRQQPGQSLTLIATANQGSEATYESGFVIDKFPISRPNLTFSTLTVSNMSPEDSSIYLCSVEAYNVLTFGAGSRLTVL.

Turning to this clonotype: A read error may explain this, as a much larger clone is one base away. This chain uses TRBV12-3 or TRBV12-4 with TRBJ2-1; 10 bases are shared with TRBD2. The CDR3 length is 15 residues. CDR3 sequence reads: CAGSLGAGGINEQFF. In DNA form, the CDR3 reads TGTGCCGGCAGTTTAGGAGCGGGGGGGATCAATGAGCAGTTCTTC.

This clonotype was detected only a few times. CDR3 in DNA: TGTGCCAGCAGTGAATGGGGAGGGGGCCGCGCAGATACGCAGTATTTT. Its protein product is CASSEWGGGRADTQYF. This chain uses TRBV25-1 with TRBJ2-3, with D perhaps given as TRBD1 or TRBD2 (7 bases each). This CDR3 is 16 amino acids long. CDR1 is MGHDK and CDR2 is SYGVNS in the germline V gene. V dropped 1 base and J dropped 4 bases, with 15 bases sitting between them.

This clonotype was seen once. The chain uses TRBV28 and TRBJ2-1; no clear D gene. This CDR3 has 14 amino acids. V lost 1 base, J lost 10 bases, and 14 bases lay in between. CDR1 and CDR2 from the germline V gene are MDHEN and SYDVKM. The CDR3 nucleotides are TGTGCCAGCAGTTTATCACTCCTACATCGAGAGCAGTTCTTC. Translated, it gives CASSLSLLHREQFF.

A few counts support this clonotype. V is TRBV29-1 and J is TRBJ2-5; TRBD1 agrees at 8 bases. The DNA end is more similar to TRBJ2-1, so the J call may be wrong. The CDR3 is made up of 12 amino acids. Germline V gene data show CDR1 as SQVTM and CDR2 as ANQGSEA. The CDR3 nucleotides are TGCAGCCAACGGACAGGGATCGGCGAGCAGTTCTTC. As protein: CSQRTGIGEQFF.

In this sample, this clonotype turned up a few times. At one end, the junction sequence differs from germline, possibly due to a read error. This chain joins TRBV2 and TRBJ1-4, with D uncertain. CDR3 length: 15 amino acids. Germline CDR1 and CDR2: SNHLY and FYNNEI. CDR3 in amino acids: CASSEAARYNEKLLF. Here the CDR3 DNA reads TGTGCCAGCAGTGAAGCGGCACGGTATAATGAAAAACTGCTTTTT. The variable domain in full, with the rest retrieved from reference TRBV2 and TRBJ1-4, is EPEVTQTPSHQVTQMGQEVILRCVPISNHLYFYWYRQILGQKVEFLVSFYNNEISEKSEIFDDQFSVERPDGSNFTLKIRSTKLEDSAMYFCASSEAARYNEKLLFGSGTQLSVL.

This clonotype was seen a few times. This chain links TRBV20-1 with TRBJ1-3; 12 positions match TRBD1. The CDR3 contains 15 residues. V lost 5 bases and J lost 9; bases outside the gene matches: 11. Looked up from germline, CDR1 is DFQATT and CDR2 is SNEGSKA (reference sequence). The CDR3 DNA follows: TGCAGTGCTCCCAGGGGGGGACAGGGGGCTTCCACCATATATTTT. This encodes CSAPRGGQGASTIYF.

J is TRBJ2-5 and V is TRBV5-1; the D gene is possibly TRBD1 (5 bases). Deletions cut 0 bases from V and 3 bases from J, with 12 bases between. CDR1 SGHRS and CDR2 YFSETQ come from the germline V gene. The CDR3 has 15 amino acids. CDR3 in amino acids: CASSLGQKKKETQYF. The CDR3, as DNA: TGCGCCAGCAGCTTGGGACAGAAAAAAAAAGAGACCCAGTACTTC.

The chain carries TRBV29-1 and TRBJ1-2; possible D gene TRBD1, 5 bases. The CDR3 has 12 amino acids. Germline assignment: CDR1 SQVTM and CDR2 ANQGSEA. The V gene lost 7 bases and the J gene lost 4 bases, with 13 bases spanning the gap. The CDR3 reads CSGGELTYGYTF. The CDR3 DNA reads TGCAGCGGGGGGGAGCTAACCTATGGCTACACCTTC.

This chain joins TRBV12-3 or TRBV12-4 and TRBJ1-1, with D uncertain. CDR3 size: 15 residues. The V end lost 11 bases, the J end lost 0 bases, and 19 bases lay between the germline ends. In DNA, the CDR3 is TGTGCCTGCACCACGGGCCGTCGGCTGAACACTGAAGCTTTCTTT. Its protein is CACTTGRRLNTEAFF.

The chain combines TRBV6-1 with TRBJ2-1, with 10 bases identical to TRBD2. The assigned J gene may be wrong: the sequence end matches TRBJ2-7 better. Germline V CDR1 and CDR2: MNHNS, SASEGT. The CDR3 loop spans 16 amino acids. DNA for the CDR3: TGTGCCAGCAGTGACGTGGGACTAGCGATTTCCTACGAGCAGTACGTC. Protein: CASSDVGLAISYEQYV.

To note about this clonotype: Germline and junction disagree at one end, which may indicate a read error. The chain joins TRBV20-1 to TRBJ2-1; a weak D match, TRBD1 (6 bases). This CDR3 comprises 14 residues. Germline-derived CDR1 and CDR2 are DFQATT and SNEGSKA (reference sequence). This CDR3 reads CSATQGSYYDEQFF. The CDR3 bases are TGCAGTGCTACACAGGGATCCTACTACGATGAGCAGTTCTTC.

This rearrangement joins TRBV5-1 to TRBJ2-5; possibly TRBD2 for D (5 bases). Per germline, CDR1 SGHRS and CDR2 YFSETQ. Trimming cost V 1 base and J 5 bases, with 15 bases left between them. The CDR3 has 15 residues. The CDR3 sequence is CASSLTGVGSETQYF. CDR3 in DNA: TGCGCCAGCAGCTTGACCGGTGTAGGGAGTGAGACCCAGTACTTC.

This chain uses TRBV20-1 with TRBJ2-7, with D possibly matching TRBD2 (8 bases). Germline loops: CDR1 DFQATT, CDR2 SNEGSKA (reference sequence). V lost 5 bases and J 6 bases, leaving 23 bases between the germline ends. There are 15 residues in the CDR3. The CDR3: CSAESPSGHRGEQYF. CDR3 DNA: TGCAGTGCTGAGAGCCCTAGCGGGCACAGGGGCGAGCAGTACTTC.

The chain has TRBV7-8 and TRBJ2-1; TRBD1 agrees at 8 bases. The CDR3 covers 14 residues. J lost 4 bases, V lost 6 bases, and 5 bases had no gene match. CDR1 is SGHVS, CDR2 FQNEAQ, per germline. CDR3 amino acids: CASSGTGDYNEQFF. In DNA, the CDR3 is TGTGCCAGCAGTGGGACAGGAGATTACAATGAGCAGTTCTTC. Looking up the rest from reference TRBV7-8 and TRBJ2-1 gives the full variable domain: GAGVSQSPRYKVAKRGQDVALRCDPISGHVSLFWYQQALGQGPEFLTYFQNEAQLDKSGLPSDRFFAERPEGSVSTLKIQRTQQEDSAVYLCASSGTGDYNEQFFGPGTRLTVL.

The chain carries TRBV5-4 and TRBJ1-2; no firm D call. CDR1 is SGHNT and CDR2 is YYREEE in the germline V gene (reference sequence). This CDR3 is built from 13 residues. V lost 5 bases to trimming and J lost 5 bases, with 13 bases between them. CDR3 sequence: CASRPNSGYGYTF. The DNA of the CDR3 is TGTGCCAGCAGACCAAACAGCGGTTATGGCTACACCTTC.

This rearrangement joins TRBV5-1 to TRBJ1-1; D not resolved. The CDR3 loop spans 15 amino acids. With 0 bases removed from V and 1 base from J, the gap between germline ends came to 10 bases. Per germline, CDR1 SGHRS and CDR2 YFSETQ. The CDR3 loop reads CASSLVSPGNTEAFF. As DNA, the CDR3 is TGCGCCAGCAGCTTGGTGAGTCCAGGGAACACTGAAGCTTTCTTT.

V usage is TRBV4-1 and J usage is TRBJ1-1; D not certain. Germline-derived CDR1 and CDR2 are MGHRA and YSYEKL. The CDR3 runs 14 residues. V gave up 0 bases and J gave up 1 base, with 6 bases separating them. The CDR3 sequence is CASSQDYRNTEAFF. The CDR3 DNA follows: TGCGCCAGCAGCCAAGATTACAGGAACACTGAAGCTTTCTTT.

J is TRBJ1-1 and V is TRBV7-6; TRBD1 is a possible D gene (5 bases). From germline, CDR1 is SGHVS and CDR2 FNYEAQ. V shed 1 base and J shed 4 bases, with 25 bases lying between them. CDR3 length equals 19 residues. In DNA form, the CDR3 reads TGTGCCAGCAGCTTAGGGTCCTACGGGACCCCTGGAATAGGCACTGAAGCTTTCTTT. Protein sequence: CASSLGSYGTPGIGTEAFF.